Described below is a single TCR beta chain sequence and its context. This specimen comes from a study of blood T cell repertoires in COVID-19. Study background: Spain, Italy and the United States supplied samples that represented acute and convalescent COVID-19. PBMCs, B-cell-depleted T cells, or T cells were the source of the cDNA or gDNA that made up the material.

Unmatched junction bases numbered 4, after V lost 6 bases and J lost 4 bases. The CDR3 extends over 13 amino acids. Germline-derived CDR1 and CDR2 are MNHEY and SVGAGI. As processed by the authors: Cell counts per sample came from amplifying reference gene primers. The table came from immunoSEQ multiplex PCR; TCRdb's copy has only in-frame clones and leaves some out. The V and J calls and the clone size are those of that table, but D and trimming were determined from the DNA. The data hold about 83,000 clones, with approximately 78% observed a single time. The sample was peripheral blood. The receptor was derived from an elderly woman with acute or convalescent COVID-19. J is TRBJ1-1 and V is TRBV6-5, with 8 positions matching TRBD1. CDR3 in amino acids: CASRNQGATEAFF. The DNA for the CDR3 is TGTGCCAGCAGAAACCAGGGGGCCACTGAAGCTTTCTTT.